What follows are 20 T cell receptor beta chains derived from one specimen sequenced in a study of PD-1 blockade in classical Hodgkin lymphoma. Assay: immunoSEQ multiplex PCR; the TCRdb copy retains only in-frame clones and omits some. The sample shows roughly 140,000 clones, just under 80% of them seen only once. There was relapse after autologous stem cell transplantation in every patient, and there was variation in brentuximab vedotin exposure. The specimen comprised peripheral blood mononuclear cells (PBMCs), sampled before the second cycle of nivolumab. The receptors stem from a human donor with classical Hodgkin lymphoma.

This chain uses TRBV18 with TRBJ2-5, with a possible D match to TRBD1 (6 bases). CDR3 length: 13 residues. The germline V gene has CDR1 KGHSH and CDR2 LQKENI. V lost 4 bases, J lost 7 bases, and 13 bases lay in between. CDR3 protein: CASSQDSRGTQYF. For the CDR3, the DNA is TGTGCCAGCTCACAGGACAGTCGTGGGACCCAGTACTTC.

CDR3 sequence: CASSPRGYTF. Here the CDR3 DNA reads TGTGCCAGCAGCCCCCGAGGCTACACCTTC. This chain links TRBV7-9 with TRBJ1-2; no firm D call. Trimming pared 5 bases from V and 8 bases from J, leaving 6 bases between. The germline CDR1 and CDR2 sequences are SEHNR and FQNEAQ (reference sequence). The CDR3 is made up of 10 amino acids.

The chain has TRBV15 and TRBJ2-1; 12 bases map to TRBD2. The CDR3 has 15 amino acids. The V and J ends lost 5 bases and 9 bases, in that order; junction bases with no gene match: 8. CDR1 is LNHNV, CDR2 YYDKDF, per germline (reference sequence). The CDR3 loop is CATSPRLAGVGEQFF. DNA for the CDR3: TGTGCCACCAGCCCCCGACTAGCGGGAGTTGGTGAGCAGTTCTTC.

Regarding this clone: Other nucleotide sequences from this sample produce the same CDR3. The V and J genes are TRBV28 and TRBJ1-5; D remains ambiguous. The V gene lost 2 bases and the J gene lost 5 bases, with 4 bases spanning the gap. Germline CDR1 MDHEN, CDR2 SYDVKM. The CDR3 extends over 12 amino acids. The DNA for the CDR3 is TGTGCCAGCAGTTTAAGGGATCAGCCCCAGCATTTT. Its protein product is CASSLRDQPQHF. Full variable domain (missing parts from reference TRBV28 and TRBJ1-5): DVKVTQSSRYLVKRTGEKVFLECVQDMDHENMFWYRQDPGLGLRLIYFSYDVKMKEKGDIPEGYSVSREKKERFSLILESASTNQTSMYLCASSLRDQPQHFGDGTRLSIL.

The V and J genes are TRBV9 and TRBJ1-1; D unresolved. Per germline, CDR1 SGDLS and CDR2 YYNGEE. The CDR3 loop spans 13 amino acids. Trimming left V 1 base short and J 0 bases short, with 4 bases between. CDR3 in amino acids: CASSVHLNTEAFF. DNA for the CDR3: TGTGCCAGCAGCGTACACCTGAACACTGAAGCTTTCTTT. The whole variable domain, remainder taken from reference TRBV9 and TRBJ1-1, is DSGVTQTPKHLITATGQRVTLRCSPRSGDLSVYWYQQSLDQGLQFLIQYYNGEERAKGNILERFSAQQFPDLHSELNLSSLELGDSALYFCASSVHLNTEAFFGQGTRLTVV.

This chain joins TRBV28 and TRBJ2-7; D perhaps matches TRBD2 (6 bases). From germline, CDR1 is MDHEN and CDR2 SYDVKM. Trimming removed 5 bases from V and 7 bases from J, with 18 bases in between. The CDR3 loop spans 14 amino acids. The CDR3, as DNA: TGTGCCAGCAGTAAGACTAGTTGGCTTGTGGAGCAGTACTTC. Translation gives CASSKTSWLVEQYF.

This clone appeared a few times. In the same sample, other DNA sequences code for this CDR3. This chain connects TRBV5-1 to TRBJ1-1, with D possibly matching TRBD1 (6 bases). The CDR3 totals 14 residues. V was clipped by 4 bases and J by 5 bases, with 15 bases between them. Germline loops: CDR1 SGHRS, CDR2 YFSETQ. CDR3 in amino acids: CASSPRQEVTEAFF. The CDR3, as DNA: TGCGCCAGCAGCCCAAGACAGGAAGTAACTGAAGCTTTCTTT.

The chain is built from TRBV7-6 and TRBJ2-1; D might be TRBD2 (6 bases). The germline gives CDR1 SGHVS, CDR2 FNYEAQ. The CDR3 totals 15 residues. Trimming pared 4 bases from V and 0 bases from J, leaving 10 bases between. The CDR3 DNA is TGTGCCAGCAGCTATGAGACTAGCTCCTACAATGAGCAGTTCTTC. Translated: CASSYETSSYNEQFF.

J is TRBJ2-7 and V is TRBV5-4; D is ambiguous. CDR1 and CDR2 from the germline V gene are SGHNT and YYREEE (reference sequence). CDR3 length: 14 amino acids. V was pared by 0 bases and J by 1 base, with 8 bases between. Here the CDR3 DNA reads TGTGCCAGCAGCTTGGGGCAGTTTTCCTACGAGCAGTACTTC. This gives the protein CASSLGQFSYEQYF.

The rearrangement links TRBV28 to TRBJ2-7; D gene ambiguous. The V gene's germline CDR1 is MDHEN and CDR2 SYDVKM. The germline V and J ends were trimmed by 5 bases and 2 bases, with 7 bases remaining between them. The CDR3 spans 12 residues. CDR3 coding DNA: TGTGCCAGCAGTCTCCTCCCCTACGAGCAGTACTTC. Translating gives CASSLLPYEQYF.

This rearrangement joins TRBV12-5 to TRBJ1-2, with D maybe TRBD1 (6 bases). The V end lost 8 bases, the J end lost 4 bases, and 17 bases lay between the germline ends. There are 14 residues in the CDR3. Looked up from germline, CDR1 is LGHNT and CDR2 is FRNRAP. The CDR3 nucleotides read TGTGCTAGTCGACGGGGGGCAAGTCGCTATGGCTACACCTTC. It codes for CASRRGASRYGYTF.

The V and J genes are TRBV7-2 and TRBJ2-1, with D perhaps TRBD2 (6 bases). V was clipped by 3 bases and J by 4 bases, with 13 bases between them. In germline, CDR1 is SGHTA, CDR2 FQGNSA. The CDR3 runs to 15 residues. The CDR3: CASSLGLAFYNEQFF. CDR3 sequence (DNA): TGTGCCAGCAGCTTGGGGCTAGCGTTTTACAATGAGCAGTTCTTC.

The chain recombines TRBV5-1 with TRBJ2-3; TRBD2 matches at 12 bases. The CDR3 loop spans 18 amino acids. Germline CDR1 reads SGHRS; CDR2 reads YFSETQ. The V and J ends lost 4 bases and 0 bases, in that order; junction bases with no gene match: 9. The CDR3 here is CASSPSSGGAPSTDTQYF. As DNA, the CDR3 is TGCGCCAGCAGCCCTTCTAGCGGGGGGGCCCCTAGCACAGATACGCAGTATTTT.

This clone was observed once. The chain combines TRBV5-1 with TRBJ1-1; D is ambiguous. CDR1 is SGHRS and CDR2 is YFSETQ in the germline V gene. The CDR3 covers 14 residues. V was cut by 2 bases and J by 2 bases, with 10 bases left in between. The CDR3 DNA reads TGCGCCAGCAGCTTCCGGACGGGTAACACTGAAGCTTTCTTT. This translates into CASSFRTGNTEAFF.

The V call is TRBV29-1, the J call TRBJ2-7; D uncertain. Per germline, CDR1 SQVTM and CDR2 ANQGSEA. The V and J ends lost 4 bases and 4 bases respectively, with 14 bases between them. This CDR3 has 13 residues. The CDR3 DNA reads as TGCAGCGTTGTGTCAGAGAGGTTTTACGAGCAGTACTTC. Encoded protein: CSVVSERFYEQYF.

CDR3 DNA: TGTGCCATCAGTGGGGGGACGGGCACAGATACGCAGTATTTT. The encoded protein is CAISGGTGTDTQYF. J is TRBJ2-3 and V is TRBV10-3, with D perhaps being TRBD1 or TRBD2 (5 bases each). Trimming cost V 4 bases and J 1 base, with 9 bases left between them. The length of the CDR3 is 14 residues. Per the germline V gene, CDR1 is ENHRY and CDR2 is SYGVKD.

The genes are TRBV5-6 and TRBJ2-1; D gene uncertain. Trimming took 1 base from V and 7 from J, leaving 3 bases between them. CDR1 and CDR2 from the germline V gene are SGHDT and YYEEEE. This CDR3 is built from 11 residues. CDR3 protein: CASSLRNEQFF. The DNA for the CDR3 is TGTGCCAGCAGCTTGCGGAATGAGCAGTTCTTC.

This clone has just one count. V gene TRBV5-1 combines with J gene TRBJ1-1, with TRBD1 identical over 8 bases. Germline CDR1 reads SGHRS; CDR2 reads YFSETQ. The CDR3 consists of 16 residues. The J segment lost 3 bases and the V segment lost 5 bases, leaving 12 bases of the junction unmatched. CDR3 loop: CASRPDSGGADTEAFF. The CDR3 DNA sequence: TGCGCCAGCAGGCCGGACTCAGGGGGCGCGGACACTGAAGCTTTCTTT.

This clone was detected only a few times. The genes are TRBV2 and TRBJ2-7; TRBD2 matches 8 bases. The CDR3 consists of 13 residues. Trimming at V came to 8 bases and at J to 0 bases, leaving 3 bases not matched to a gene. Germline values: CDR1 SNHLY, CDR2 FYNNEI. The CDR3: CASRGGSSYEQYF. The CDR3 bases are TGTGCCAGCCGCGGGGGGAGCTCCTACGAGCAGTACTTC.

The chain has TRBV27 and TRBJ2-2; D is unclear. The V end lost 2 bases, the J end lost 5 bases, and 9 bases lay between the germline ends. Looked up from germline, CDR1 is MNHEY and CDR2 is SMNVEV (reference sequence). This CDR3 is 14 amino acids long. CDR3 bases: TGTGCCAGCAGTTTAGCCACTCCGACCGGGGAGCTGTTTTTT. This codes for CASSLATPTGELFF.